One and the same sample provided the 11 T cell receptor beta chains below, sequenced in a study of blood T cell repertoires in COVID-19. Assay used: immunoSEQ multiplex PCR; TCRdb lists only in-frame clones, some missing. The table includes 280,000 or so clones, about four fifths detected once. The sequenced sample was peripheral blood. These receptor sequences come from a woman aged 45 to 65 who had recovered from COVID-19.

This clone has a handful of counts. The rearrangement joins TRBV9 to TRBJ2-7; the D is unclear. Trimming pared 3 bases from V and 6 bases from J, leaving 22 bases between. CDR1 and CDR2 from the germline V gene are SGDLS and YYNGEE. The CDR3 covers 16 residues. The CDR3: CASSAAPLAGGGEQYF. The CDR3 DNA follows: TGTGCCAGCAGCGCCGCCCCCTTGGCAGGTGGTGGCGAGCAGTACTTC.

This chain uses TRBV10-3 with TRBJ2-7, with 8 bases matching TRBD2. The CDR3 sequence is 13 residues long. Germline CDR1 and CDR2: ENHRY and SYGVKD. The ends lost 3 bases at V and 7 bases at J; junction bases unmatched: 5. CDR3 DNA sequence: TGTGCCATCAGTGACCGGGGGGGCGGTGAGCAGTACTTC. Translating it yields CAISDRGGGEQYF.

V gene TRBV21-1 combines with J gene TRBJ2-4; the DNA was not used to check the table's D call, TRBD1. TRBV21-1 corresponds to a pseudogene. The CDR3 length is 17 residues. The CDR3 is CASSKVSQGLGKNIQYF. The DNA of the CDR3 is TGTGCCAGCAGCAAAGTAAGCCAGGGGTTGGGCAAAAACATTCAGTACTTC.

The chain uses TRBV25-1 and TRBJ1-1; the D is unclear. Germline V gene data show CDR1 as MGHDK and CDR2 as SYGVNS. CDR3 length: 12 amino acids. The V and J ends lost 3 bases and 4 bases respectively, with 6 bases between them. For the CDR3, the DNA is TGTGCCAGCAGTGAGGCTGGCACTGAAGCTTTCTTT. This translates into CASSEAGTEAFF.

This clone turned up a few times. The chain combines TRBV30 with TRBJ1-3; TRBD1 agrees at 8 bases. Germline CDR1 reads GTSNPN; CDR2 reads SVGIG (reference sequence). J gave up 0 bases and V 4 bases, and 5 bases lay outside the gene matches. CDR3 size: 15 residues. CDR3 protein: CAWTRDRYSGNTIYF. CDR3 nucleotides: TGTGCCTGGACCCGGGACAGGTACTCTGGAAACACCATATATTTT.

The chain joins TRBV5-4 to TRBJ2-5, with 8 bases matching TRBD2. Per germline, CDR1 SGHNT and CDR2 YYREEE (reference sequence). Trimming took 4 bases from V and 1 from J; bases not matched to a gene: 6. This CDR3 is 15 amino acids long. CDR3 DNA sequence: TGTGCCAGCAGCCGGGGGGGGCCCCCCCAAGAGACCCAGTACTTC. Translated: CASSRGGPPQETQYF.

This rearrangement joins TRBV19 to TRBJ1-5; 8 bases agree with TRBD1. The CDR3 runs 16 residues. The V gene's germline CDR1 is LNHDA and CDR2 SQIVND (reference sequence). V shed 3 bases, J shed 5 bases, and the junction held 9 bases outside the gene matches. CDR3 loop: CASSMSGGQGHQPQHF. In DNA form, the CDR3 reads TGTGCCAGTAGTATGTCCGGAGGACAGGGCCATCAGCCCCAGCATTTT.

Only one count was recorded for this clone. The chain has TRBV28 and TRBJ2-1; no clear D gene. Germline V gene lookup returns CDR1 MDHEN and CDR2 SYDVKM. V was trimmed by 5 bases and J by 4 bases, leaving 6 bases between them. The CDR3 is made up of 12 amino acids. CDR3 loop: CASSLIYNEQFF. CDR3 coding DNA: TGTGCCAGCAGTCTTATTTACAATGAGCAGTTCTTC. Based on the CDR3 plus reference TRBV28 and TRBJ2-1, the full variable domain is DVKVTQSSRYLVKRTGEKVFLECVQDMDHENMFWYRQDPGLGLRLIYFSYDVKMKEKGDIPEGYSVSREKKERFSLILESASTNQTSMYLCASSLIYNEQFFGPGTRLTVL.

In regard to this clone: One end of the junction fails to match germline, which may point to a read error. This chain links TRBV15 with TRBJ1-4; no clear D. Germline CDR1 is LNHNV and CDR2 is YYDKDF (reference sequence). CDR3 size: 14 residues. The CDR3 nucleotides are TGTGCCACCAGCAGAGAGGGAGCCCCCCTCGCTTTGGTTTTT. It specifies CATSREGAPLALVF.

The chain is built from TRBV6-6 and TRBJ2-3, with 9 bases that match TRBD2. Germline lookup yields CDR1 MNHNY and CDR2 SVGAGI (reference sequence). The CDR3 has 15 residues. The V gene end was trimmed by 6 bases and the J gene end by 2 bases; junction bases not matched to a gene: 6. The CDR3 nucleotides read TGTGCCAGCAGGCTGGCGGGGGGGAACACAGATACGCAGTATTTT. Its protein product is CASRLAGGNTDTQYF.

Written as DNA, the CDR3 is TGTGCCAGCTCAACGACCGGGACAGGAGTTGGCGAGCAGTACTTC. Translation gives CASSTTGTGVGEQYF. The V gene is TRBV18, the J gene TRBJ2-7; TRBD1 matches 8 bases. Per germline, CDR1 KGHSH and CDR2 LQKENI. CDR3 length: 15 amino acids. Unmatched junction bases numbered 12, after V lost 5 bases and J lost 6 bases.